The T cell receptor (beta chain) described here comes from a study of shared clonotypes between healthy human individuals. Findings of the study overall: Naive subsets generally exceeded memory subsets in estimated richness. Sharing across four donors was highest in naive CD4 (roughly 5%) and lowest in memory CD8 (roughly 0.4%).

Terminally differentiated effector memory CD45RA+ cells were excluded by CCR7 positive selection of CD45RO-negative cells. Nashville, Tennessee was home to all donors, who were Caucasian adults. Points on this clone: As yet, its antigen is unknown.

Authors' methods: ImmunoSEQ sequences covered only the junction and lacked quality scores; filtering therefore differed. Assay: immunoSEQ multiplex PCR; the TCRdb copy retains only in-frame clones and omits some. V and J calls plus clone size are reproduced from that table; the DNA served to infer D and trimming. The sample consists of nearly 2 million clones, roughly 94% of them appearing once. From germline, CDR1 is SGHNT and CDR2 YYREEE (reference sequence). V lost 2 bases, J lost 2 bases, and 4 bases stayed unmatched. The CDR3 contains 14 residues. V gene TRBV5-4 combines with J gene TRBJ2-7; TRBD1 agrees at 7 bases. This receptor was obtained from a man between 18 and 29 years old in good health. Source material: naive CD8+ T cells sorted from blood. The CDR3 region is CASSLGTVPYEQYF. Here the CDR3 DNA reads TGTGCCAGCAGCTTAGGGACAGTCCCCTACGAGCAGTACTTC. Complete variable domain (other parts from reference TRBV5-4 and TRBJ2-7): ETGVTQSPTHLIKTRGQQVTLRCSSQSGHNTVSWYQQALGQGPQFIFQYYREEENGRGNFPPRFSGLQFPNYSSELNVNALELDDSALYLCASSLGTVPYEQYFGPGTRLTVT.